Listed below are T cell receptor beta chains from one sample, sequenced in a study of cytomegalovirus exposure and HLA in healthy donors. Method: immunoSEQ multiplex PCR; TCRdb's copy keeps in-frame clones and lacks some. Of under 250,000 clones listed, about 85% are singletons. What was sequenced was PBMCs. The receptor set was obtained from a human donor in good health. CDR3s include the opening cysteine and the closing phenylalanine or tryptophan. Fields, in order: V gene, D gene, J gene, clone size, CDR3 protein, CDR3 DNA. A D gene is named only where the DNA matches it firmly. The size field is filled for only some rows; it gives once, few, many or a size class.

TRBV2,TRBD2,TRBJ2-3,NA,CASRGNGGSITDTQYF,TGTGCCAGCAGGGGGAATGGCGGGAGTATTACAGATACGCAGTATTTT
TRBV7-9,TRBD1,TRBJ2-4,NA,CASSLGTGVYIQYF,TGTGCCAGCAGCTTGGGGACAGGGGTATACATTCAGTACTTC
TRBV28,TRBD2,TRBJ2-1,NA,CASSSLLKSGSYNEQFF,TGTGCCAGCAGTTCCCTGCTGAAAAGCGGGAGCTACAATGAGCAGTTCTTC
TRBV6-5,NA,TRBJ1-1,NA,CASIGGATEAFF,TGTGCCAGCATCGGGGGGGCCACTGAAGCTTTCTTT
TRBV7-9,NA,TRBJ2-3,NA,CASSLTAGPDTQYF,TGTGCCAGCAGCTTAACTGCAGGGCCAGATACGCAGTATTTT
TRBV5-1,NA,TRBJ2-1,NA,CASHPDSARYNEQFF,TGCGCCAGCCACCCGGACTCCGCCCGTTACAATGAGCAGTTCTTC
TRBV7-9,TRBD2,TRBJ2-1,once,CSSSQREGRNEQFF,TGTTCCAGCAGCCAGCGGGAGGGCCGAAATGAGCAGTTCTTC
TRBV29-1,TRBD1,TRBJ1-2,few,CSAVGRGQSYGYTF,TGCAGCGCGGTCGGACGGGGACAGAGCTATGGCTACACCTTC
TRBV19,TRBD1,TRBJ1-5,few,CASAGDSLYQPQHF,TGTGCCAGTGCCGGGGACAGTCTTTATCAGCCCCAGCATTTT
TRBV7-2,TRBD1,TRBJ1-5,NA,CASSLLPGGLGQPQHF,TGTGCCAGCAGCTTACTTCCAGGGGGCCTTGGCCAGCCCCAGCATTTT
TRBV27,TRBD1,TRBJ2-7,once,CASKGGTGAYEQYF,TGTGCCAGCAAAGGCGGGACAGGGGCCTACGAGCAGTACTTC
TRBV29-1,NA,TRBJ2-3,NA,CSVEMLDGTQYF,TGCAGCGTTGAAATGCTAGATGGTACGCAGTATTTT
TRBV4-3,NA,TRBJ1-5,few,CASSQDRVQPQHF,TGCGCCAGCAGCCAAGACAGGGTTCAGCCCCAGCATTTT
TRBV5-4,NA,TRBJ2-7,NA,CASSLYSTHEQYF,TGTGCCAGCAGCTTGTACAGTACCCACGAGCAGTACTTC
TRBV5-5,TRBD1,TRBJ1-1,NA,CASSRDRAAEAFF,TGTGCCAGCAGCCGGGACAGGGCCGCTGAAGCTTTCTTT
TRBV7-9,TRBD1,TRBJ2-7,NA,CASSRDRAYEQYF,TGTGCCAGCAGCCGGGACAGAGCTTACGAGCAGTACTTC
TRBV4-2,NA,TRBJ2-1,NA,CASSQDPSGVYNEQFF,TGTGCCAGCAGCCAAGATCCGAGCGGTGTCTACAATGAGCAGTTCTTC
TRBV15,TRBD2,TRBJ2-3,once,CATSNSPGLNTARDTQYF,TGTGCCACCAGCAACAGCCCGGGACTAAACACGGCCAGAGATACGCAGTATTTT
TRBV6-1,NA,TRBJ1-1,NA,CASSEAGEIDTEAFF,TGTGCCAGCAGTGAAGCAGGGGAAATAGACACTGAAGCTTTCTTT
TRBV7-3,TRBD2,TRBJ2-2,NA,CASSTRGTGELFF,TGTGCCAGCAGCACGCGGGGGACCGGGGAGCTGTTTTTT
TRBV9,TRBD1,TRBJ1-1,NA,CASSVSVGWRQGRNTEAFF,TGTGCCAGCAGCGTTAGTGTGGGTTGGAGACAGGGTCGGAACACTGAAGCTTTCTTT
TRBV7-8,NA,TRBJ1-2,NA,CASSLNRADGYTF,TGTGCCAGCAGCTTAAACAGGGCAGATGGCTACACCTTC